The 26 T cell receptor beta chains below come from one sample, sequenced in a study of blood T cell repertoires in COVID-19. Sequencing was performed with immunoSEQ multiplex PCR; in TCRdb, only in-frame clones are kept and a portion is missing. The table records 250,000 to 300,000 clones, less than 90% of them present only once. The material sequenced was peripheral blood. These receptors all stem from a woman in her thirties with COVID-19, enrolled during active disease.

The J gene is TRBJ1-6, the V gene TRBV3-1 (or the pseudogene TRBV3-2); the match to TRBD1 covers 9 bases. Germline CDR1 is LGHDT and CDR2 is YNNKEL (reference sequence). After removal of 6 bases from V and 0 bases from J, the junction contained 12 bases not matched to a gene. The length of the CDR3 is 19 residues. In DNA, the CDR3 is TGTGCCAGCAGTCCGTGGGGACAGGGTTCGAGCTCCTATAATTCACCCCTCCACTTT. It translates to CASSPWGQGSSSYNSPLHF.

This chain links TRBV14 with TRBJ2-3; the D gene is possibly TRBD2 (6 bases). This CDR3 spans 16 amino acids. V was trimmed by 4 bases and J by 0 bases, leaving 14 bases between them. CDR1 SGHDN and CDR2 FVKESK come from the germline V gene. This chain's CDR3 is CASSPPFGGSTDTQYF. CDR3 bases: TGTGCCAGCAGCCCTCCCTTCGGGGGTAGCACAGATACGCAGTATTTT.

The genes are TRBV12-3 or TRBV12-4 and TRBJ1-6; TRBD1 might be the D (6 bases). CDR3 length: 12 residues. V lost 6 bases and J 7 bases, leaving 7 bases between the germline ends. In DNA form, the CDR3 reads TGTGCCAGCAGACAGGGAAATTCACCCCTCCACTTT. It is translated as CASRQGNSPLHF.

The CDR3 region is CASSSYSSGLEQYF. The CDR3 nucleotides are TGTGCCAGCAGCTCTTACTCCTCAGGGTTGGAGCAGTACTTC. V and J are TRBV11-2 and TRBJ2-7, with D perhaps TRBD1 (5 bases). The CDR3 totals 14 residues. Trimming pared 4 bases from V and 7 bases from J, leaving 17 bases between. The germline V gene has CDR1 SGHAT and CDR2 FQNNGV.

J is TRBJ2-7 and V is TRBV28, with D tentatively TRBD1 (5 bases). Germline CDR1 MDHEN, CDR2 SYDVKM. Trimming took off 4 bases at V and 2 bases at J, with 18 bases between the two ends. The CDR3 is 16 amino acids. As DNA, the CDR3 is TGTGCCAGCAGTTCCCCGACAGTACTCGTGACCTACGAGCAGTACTTC. Its protein product is CASSSPTVLVTYEQYF.

The chain uses TRBV18 and TRBJ1-6; TRBD1 is a possible D gene (5 bases). Germline V gene sequence: CDR1 KGHSH, CDR2 LQKENI. The CDR3 loop spans 15 amino acids. V was cut by 7 bases and J by 14 bases, with 24 bases left in between. The CDR3 spells CASLGVGEEYTTLHF. As DNA, the CDR3 is TGTGCCAGCTTGGGCGTGGGGGAGGAGTATACAACCCTCCACTTT.

The chain combines TRBV7-9 with TRBJ1-2; D perhaps matches TRBD1 (5 bases). Trimming stripped 6 bases from V and 1 base from J, with 18 bases between. The CDR3 spans 16 residues. The germline V gene has CDR1 SEHNR and CDR2 FQNEAQ (reference sequence). In DNA, the CDR3 is TGTGCCAGCAGTCACCAGGGAAATACTCTTAACTATGGCTACACCTTC. Translating gives CASSHQGNTLNYGYTF.

This chain joins TRBV27 and TRBJ2-7; 8 bases are a match to TRBD2. Unmatched junction bases numbered 0, after V lost 8 bases and J lost 3 bases. The CDR3 spans 11 residues. Germline V gene lookup returns CDR1 MNHEY and CDR2 SMNVEV (reference sequence). CDR3 loop: CASAGGYEQYF. Written as DNA, the CDR3 is TGTGCCAGCGCGGGGGGCTACGAGCAGTACTTC.

The chain joins TRBV5-1 to TRBJ2-7; TRBD1 matches 8 bases. Germline V CDR1 and CDR2: SGHRS, YFSETQ. The CDR3 has 14 residues. V gave up 0 bases and J gave up 9 bases; unmatched junction bases: 8. Written as DNA, the CDR3 is TGCGCCAGCAGCTTGGAACAGGGGGTTGATTTGCAGTACTTC. As protein: CASSLEQGVDLQYF.

This clone turned up a few times. The CDR3 region is CASSEVPGQGNQPQHF. As DNA, the CDR3 is TGTGCCAGCAGTGAAGTCCCGGGACAGGGCAATCAGCCCCAGCATTTT. This chain links TRBV6-1 with TRBJ1-5, with 8 bases aligning to TRBD1. J lost 2 bases, V lost 1 base, and 4 bases had no gene match. CDR1 is MNHNS, CDR2 SASEGT, per germline. CDR3 length: 16 amino acids.

The J gene is TRBJ1-5, the V gene TRBV7-7, with TRBD1 matching over 7 bases. Germline V gene sequence: CDR1 SSHAT, CDR2 FNYEAQ (reference sequence). The CDR3 is 15 residues long. V gave up 4 bases and J gave up 6 bases; unmatched junction bases: 9. This CDR3 is CASSSLDRECQPQHF. The CDR3 coding sequence is TGTGCCAGCAGCTCCCTTGACAGGGAATGTCAGCCCCAGCATTTT.

The V gene is TRBV30, the J gene TRBJ2-7; D may be TRBD1 (5 bases). This CDR3 is 12 amino acids long. V dropped 3 bases and J dropped 6 bases, with 12 bases sitting between them. Germline V lookup: CDR1 GTSNPN, CDR2 SVGIG (reference sequence). CDR3 region: CAWRWGRSEQYF. The CDR3 DNA sequence: TGTGCCTGGAGGTGGGGCCGAAGCGAGCAGTACTTC.

V is TRBV2 and J is TRBJ2-2; unclear D gene. The CDR3 spans 16 residues. CDR1 and CDR2 (germline): SNHLY, FYNNEI. Trimming shortened V by 3 bases and J by 7 bases, and 18 bases separated the two germline ends. CDR3 loop: CASSDWSTRRVGELFF. The CDR3 coding sequence is TGTGCCAGCAGTGATTGGTCCACCCGACGGGTCGGGGAGCTGTTTTTT.

The CDR3 bases are TGTGCCAGCAGCAACTTGAGGGGCTACACCTTC. This sequence encodes CASSNLRGYTF. The V gene is TRBV5-4, the J gene TRBJ1-2; no definite D call. Germline V gives CDR1 SGHNT, CDR2 YYREEE (reference sequence). This CDR3 has 11 amino acids. With 4 bases removed from V and 8 bases from J, the gap between germline ends came to 9 bases.

V gene TRBV7-6 combines with J gene TRBJ2-3, with 7 nucleotides matching TRBD2. V gave up 4 bases and J gave up 0 bases; unmatched junction bases: 19. The V gene's germline CDR1 is SGHVS and CDR2 FNYEAQ. The CDR3 extends over 20 amino acids. The CDR3 loop is CASSWDLAGLVTRSTDTQYF. In DNA, the CDR3 is TGTGCCAGCAGCTGGGACCTCGCCGGACTAGTAACCAGGAGCACAGATACGCAGTATTTT.

This sequence joins TRBV7-9 and TRBJ1-2, with 8 bases fitting TRBD1. The germline gives CDR1 SEHNR, CDR2 FQNEAQ (reference sequence). V gave up 5 bases and J gave up 8 bases; unmatched junction bases: 16. The length of the CDR3 is 16 residues. For the CDR3, the DNA is TGTGCCAGCAGCCAAAGGATTCGGACAGGGCCCCTGGGCTACACCTTC. Residues: CASSQRIRTGPLGYTF.

The chain is built from TRBV15 and TRBJ1-4, with D uncertain. Trimming took off 5 bases at V and 10 bases at J, with 14 bases between the two ends. Looked up from germline, CDR1 is LNHNV and CDR2 is YYDKDF (reference sequence). This CDR3 spans 13 amino acids. The CDR3 region is CATSPGKFGKLFF. CDR3 DNA: TGTGCCACCAGCCCAGGCAAGTTTGGAAAACTGTTTTTT.

This chain uses TRBV4-2 with TRBJ2-1; D ambiguous. Germline V gives CDR1 LGHNA, CDR2 YNFKEQ. The CDR3 has 12 amino acids. With 1 base removed from V and 9 bases from J, the gap between germline ends came to 7 bases. CDR3 DNA: TGTGCCAGCAGCCAAGGGCTTTCTGAGCAGTTCTTC. It encodes CASSQGLSEQFF.

The chain carries TRBV6-2 or TRBV6-3 and TRBJ1-3; D is possibly TRBD1 (6 bases). Trimming pared 5 bases from V and 4 bases from J, leaving 12 bases between. Germline V gives CDR1 MNHEY, CDR2 SVGEGT. This CDR3 has 14 amino acids. For the CDR3, the DNA is TGTGCCAGCAGTCCCAGGGGATTCGGAAACACCATATATTTT. This translates into CASSPRGFGNTIYF.

Comments on this clone: Distinct nucleotide sequences in the sample also encode this CDR3. This sequence joins TRBV10-2 and TRBJ1-5; D is undetermined. Germline CDR1 and CDR2: WSHSY and SAAADI. V was cut by 6 bases and J by 1 base, with 10 bases left in between. CDR3 length: 14 amino acids. The CDR3 DNA is TGCGCCAGCAGACAAGGAGGGAGCAATCAGCCCCAGCATTTT. This translates into CASRQGGSNQPQHF.

The V and J genes are TRBV3-1 (or the pseudogene TRBV3-2) and TRBJ1-2; 7 bases are a match to TRBD1. V lost 4 bases to trimming and J lost 5 bases; unmatched junction nucleotides: 10. Germline V gene data show CDR1 as LGHDT and CDR2 as YNNKEL (reference sequence). The CDR3 consists of 15 residues. CDR3 in DNA: TGTGCCAGCAGCCCCCGGGACAGTGGGACTTATGGCTACACCTTC. Translated, it gives CASSPRDSGTYGYTF.

The chain combines TRBV28 with TRBJ2-7; 8 positions agree with TRBD2. Germline V lookup: CDR1 MDHEN, CDR2 SYDVKM. With 4 bases clipped from V and 4 bases from J, the junction kept 6 bases outside the gene matches. There are 14 residues in the CDR3. The CDR3 region is CASSSGGTLYEQYF. DNA for the CDR3: TGTGCCAGCAGTTCGGGGGGGACCCTTTACGAGCAGTACTTC.

The gene calls are TRBV3-1 (or the pseudogene TRBV3-2) and TRBJ2-7; the D gene is possibly TRBD2 (5 bases). Germline CDR1 and CDR2: LGHDT and YNNKEL (reference sequence). The CDR3 spans 15 residues. The ends were cut back, 0 bases at V and 3 bases at J, with 12 bases in the middle. CDR3 in amino acids: CASSQDRQRYYEQYF. DNA of the CDR3: TGTGCCAGCAGCCAAGATCGGCAGCGGTACTACGAGCAGTACTTC.

The CDR3 sequence: CASSVGHLRGYTF. DNA for the CDR3: TGTGCCAGCAGCGTTGGACACCTCCGGGGCTACACCTTC. The V call is TRBV2, the J call TRBJ1-2; D might be TRBD1 (5 bases). Per germline, CDR1 SNHLY and CDR2 FYNNEI. V lost 6 bases to trimming and J lost 8 bases, with 16 bases between them. The CDR3 runs to 13 residues.

The rearrangement uses TRBV11-2 and TRBJ2-7, with 7 bases lining up with TRBD2. Unmatched junction bases numbered 12, after V lost 4 bases and J lost 3 bases. The CDR3 runs 16 residues. CDR1 SGHAT and CDR2 FQNNGV come from the germline V gene. CDR3 amino acids: CASSSGLGGGLYEQYF. DNA of the CDR3: TGTGCCAGCAGCTCTGGACTTGGCGGGGGACTCTACGAGCAGTACTTC.

This chain uses TRBV7-9 with TRBJ1-5; the D gene is possibly TRBD1 (5 bases). The CDR3 contains 13 residues. Germline V gene sequence: CDR1 SEHNR, CDR2 FQNEAQ (reference sequence). Between the trimmed V and J ends, which lost 6 bases and 0 bases, there was a span of 6 bases. The CDR3 loop is CASRGASNQPQHF. Here the CDR3 DNA reads TGTGCCAGCAGAGGGGCTAGCAATCAGCCCCAGCATTTT.